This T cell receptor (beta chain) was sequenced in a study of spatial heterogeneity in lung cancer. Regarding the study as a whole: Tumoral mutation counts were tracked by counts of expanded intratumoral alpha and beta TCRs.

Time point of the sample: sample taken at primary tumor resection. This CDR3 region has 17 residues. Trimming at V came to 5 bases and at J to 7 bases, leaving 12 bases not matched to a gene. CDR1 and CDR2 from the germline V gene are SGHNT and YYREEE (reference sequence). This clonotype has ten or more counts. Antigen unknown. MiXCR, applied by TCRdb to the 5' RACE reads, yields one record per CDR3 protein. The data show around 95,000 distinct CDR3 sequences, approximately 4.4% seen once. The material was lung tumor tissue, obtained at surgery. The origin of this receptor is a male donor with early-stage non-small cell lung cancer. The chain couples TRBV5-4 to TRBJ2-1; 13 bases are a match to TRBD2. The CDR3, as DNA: TGTGCCAGCAGTTCCACTAGCGGGAGGGCCCTGGGTAATGAGCAGTTCTTC. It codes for CASSSTSGRALGNEQFF.